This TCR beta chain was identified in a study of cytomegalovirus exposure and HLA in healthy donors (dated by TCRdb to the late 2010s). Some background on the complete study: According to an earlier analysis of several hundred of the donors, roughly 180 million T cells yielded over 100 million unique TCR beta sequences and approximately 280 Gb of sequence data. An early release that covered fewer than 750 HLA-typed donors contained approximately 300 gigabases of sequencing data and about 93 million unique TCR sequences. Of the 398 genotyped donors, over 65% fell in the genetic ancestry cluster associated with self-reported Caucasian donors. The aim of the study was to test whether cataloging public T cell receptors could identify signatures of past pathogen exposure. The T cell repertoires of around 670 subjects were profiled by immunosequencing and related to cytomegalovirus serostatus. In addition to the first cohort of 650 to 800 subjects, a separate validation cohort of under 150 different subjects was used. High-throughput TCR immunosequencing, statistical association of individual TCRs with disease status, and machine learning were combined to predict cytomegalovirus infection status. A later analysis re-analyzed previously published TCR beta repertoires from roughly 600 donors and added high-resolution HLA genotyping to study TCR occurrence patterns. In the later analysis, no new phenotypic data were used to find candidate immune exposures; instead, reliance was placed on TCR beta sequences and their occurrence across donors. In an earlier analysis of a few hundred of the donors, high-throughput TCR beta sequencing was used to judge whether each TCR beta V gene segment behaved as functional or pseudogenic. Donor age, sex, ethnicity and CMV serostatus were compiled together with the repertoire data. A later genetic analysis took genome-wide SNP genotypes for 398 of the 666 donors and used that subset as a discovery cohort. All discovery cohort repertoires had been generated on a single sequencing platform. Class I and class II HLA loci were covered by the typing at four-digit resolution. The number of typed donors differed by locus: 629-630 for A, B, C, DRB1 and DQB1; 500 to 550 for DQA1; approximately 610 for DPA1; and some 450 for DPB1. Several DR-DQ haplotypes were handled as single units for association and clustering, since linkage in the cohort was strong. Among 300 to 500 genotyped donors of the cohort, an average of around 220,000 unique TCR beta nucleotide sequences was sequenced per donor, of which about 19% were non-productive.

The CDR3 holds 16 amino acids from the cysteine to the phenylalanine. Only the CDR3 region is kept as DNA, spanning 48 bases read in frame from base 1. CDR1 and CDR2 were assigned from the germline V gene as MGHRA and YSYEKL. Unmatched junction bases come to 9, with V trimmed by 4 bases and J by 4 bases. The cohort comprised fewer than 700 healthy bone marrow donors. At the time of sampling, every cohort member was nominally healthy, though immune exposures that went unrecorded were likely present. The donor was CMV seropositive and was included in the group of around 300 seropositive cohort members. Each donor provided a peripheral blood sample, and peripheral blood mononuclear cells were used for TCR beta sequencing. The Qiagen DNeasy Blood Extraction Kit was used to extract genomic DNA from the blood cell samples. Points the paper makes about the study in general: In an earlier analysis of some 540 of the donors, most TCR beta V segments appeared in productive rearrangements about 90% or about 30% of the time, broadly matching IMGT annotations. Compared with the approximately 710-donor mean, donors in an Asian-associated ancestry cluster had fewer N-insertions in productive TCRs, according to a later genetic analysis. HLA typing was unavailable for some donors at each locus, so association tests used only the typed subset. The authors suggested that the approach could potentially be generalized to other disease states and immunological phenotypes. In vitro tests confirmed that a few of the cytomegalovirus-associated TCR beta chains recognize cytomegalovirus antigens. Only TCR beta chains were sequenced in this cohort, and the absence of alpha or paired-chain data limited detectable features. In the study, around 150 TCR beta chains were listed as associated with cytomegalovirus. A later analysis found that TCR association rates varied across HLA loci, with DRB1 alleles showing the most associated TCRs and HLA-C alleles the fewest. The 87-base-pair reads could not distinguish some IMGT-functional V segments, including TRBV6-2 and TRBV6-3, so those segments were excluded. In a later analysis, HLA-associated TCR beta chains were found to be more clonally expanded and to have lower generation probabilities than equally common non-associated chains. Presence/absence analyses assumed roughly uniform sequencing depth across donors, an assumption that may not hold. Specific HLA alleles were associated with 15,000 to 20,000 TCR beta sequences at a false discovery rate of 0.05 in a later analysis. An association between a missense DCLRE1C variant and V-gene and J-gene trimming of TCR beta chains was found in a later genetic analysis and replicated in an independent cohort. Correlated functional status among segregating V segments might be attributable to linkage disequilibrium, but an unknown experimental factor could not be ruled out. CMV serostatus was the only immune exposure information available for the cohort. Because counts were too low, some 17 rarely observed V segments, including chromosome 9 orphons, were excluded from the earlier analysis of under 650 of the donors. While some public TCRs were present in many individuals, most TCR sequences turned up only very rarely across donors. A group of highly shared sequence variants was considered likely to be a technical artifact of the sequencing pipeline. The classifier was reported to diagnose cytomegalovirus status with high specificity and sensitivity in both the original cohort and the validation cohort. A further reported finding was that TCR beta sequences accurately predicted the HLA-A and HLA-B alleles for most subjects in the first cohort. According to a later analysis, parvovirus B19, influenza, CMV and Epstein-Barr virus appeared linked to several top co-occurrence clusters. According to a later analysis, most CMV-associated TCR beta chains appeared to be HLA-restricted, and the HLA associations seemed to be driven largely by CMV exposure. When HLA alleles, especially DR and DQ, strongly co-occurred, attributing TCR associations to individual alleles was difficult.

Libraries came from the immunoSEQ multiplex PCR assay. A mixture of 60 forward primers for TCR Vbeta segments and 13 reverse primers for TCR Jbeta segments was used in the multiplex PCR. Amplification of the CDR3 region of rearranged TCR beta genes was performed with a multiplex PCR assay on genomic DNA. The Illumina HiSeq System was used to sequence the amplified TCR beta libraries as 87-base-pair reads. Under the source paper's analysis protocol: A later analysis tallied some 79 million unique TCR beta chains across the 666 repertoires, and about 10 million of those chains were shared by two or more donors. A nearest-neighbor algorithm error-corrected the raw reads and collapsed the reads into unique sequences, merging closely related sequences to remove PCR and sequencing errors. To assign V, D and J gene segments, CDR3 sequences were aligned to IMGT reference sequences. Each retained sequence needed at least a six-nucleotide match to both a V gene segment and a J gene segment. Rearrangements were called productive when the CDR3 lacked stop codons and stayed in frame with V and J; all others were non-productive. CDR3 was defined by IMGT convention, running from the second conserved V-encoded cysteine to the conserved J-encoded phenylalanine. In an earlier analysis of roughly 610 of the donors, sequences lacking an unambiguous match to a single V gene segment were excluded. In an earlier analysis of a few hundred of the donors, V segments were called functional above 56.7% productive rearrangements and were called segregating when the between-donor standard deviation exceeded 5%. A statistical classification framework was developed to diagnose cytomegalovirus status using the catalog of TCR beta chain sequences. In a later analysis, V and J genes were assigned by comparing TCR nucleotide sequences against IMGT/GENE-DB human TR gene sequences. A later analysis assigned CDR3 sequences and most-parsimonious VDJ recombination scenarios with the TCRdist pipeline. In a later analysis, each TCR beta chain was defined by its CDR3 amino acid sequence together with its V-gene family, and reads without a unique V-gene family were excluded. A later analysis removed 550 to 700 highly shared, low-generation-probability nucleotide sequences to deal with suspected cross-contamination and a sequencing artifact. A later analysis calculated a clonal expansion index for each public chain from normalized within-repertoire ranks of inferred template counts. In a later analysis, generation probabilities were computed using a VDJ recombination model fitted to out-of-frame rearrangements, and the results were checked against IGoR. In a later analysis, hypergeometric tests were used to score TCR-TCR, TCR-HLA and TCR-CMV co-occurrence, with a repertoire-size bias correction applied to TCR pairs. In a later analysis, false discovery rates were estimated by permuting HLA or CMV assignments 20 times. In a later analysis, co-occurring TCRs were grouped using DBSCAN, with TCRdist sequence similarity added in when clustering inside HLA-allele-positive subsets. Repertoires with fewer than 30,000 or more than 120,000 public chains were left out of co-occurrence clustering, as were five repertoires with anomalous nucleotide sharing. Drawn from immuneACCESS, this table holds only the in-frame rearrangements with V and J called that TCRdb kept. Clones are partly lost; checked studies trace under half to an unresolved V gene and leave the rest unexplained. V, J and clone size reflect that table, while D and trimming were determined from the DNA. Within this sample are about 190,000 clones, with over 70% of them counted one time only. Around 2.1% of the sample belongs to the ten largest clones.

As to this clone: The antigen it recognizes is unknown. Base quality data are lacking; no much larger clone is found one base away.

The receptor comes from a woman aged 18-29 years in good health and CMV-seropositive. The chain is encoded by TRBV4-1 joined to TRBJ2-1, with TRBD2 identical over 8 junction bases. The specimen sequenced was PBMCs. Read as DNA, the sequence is TGCGCCAGCAGCCCAAAGGGCGTAGCGGGATACAATGAGCAGTTCTTC. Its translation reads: CASSPKGVAGYNEQFF.